The present entry profiles one T cell receptor (beta chain) with its context. This sample is part of a study of blood T cell repertoires in COVID-19. Study information: The United States, Italy and Spain were the sources of the acute and convalescent COVID-19 samples.

In the authors' workflow: Reference gene primer amplification yielded estimated nucleated cell counts. The repertoire was sequenced with immunoSEQ multiplex PCR; TCRdb's copy has only in-frame clones and lacks some. The V and J calls and the clone size are those of that table, but D and trimming were determined from the DNA. Of approximately 500,000 clones in the sample, 85% to 90% were seen once. Germline V lookup: CDR1 WSHSY, CDR2 SAAADI. The CDR3 has 14 residues. Germline trimming cut 6 bases from V and 0 bases from J; bases unmatched to any gene: 3. This TCR was sampled from a man aged 18-30 years with COVID-19, enrolled during active disease. The sample taken for sequencing was peripheral blood. The chain has TRBV10-2 and TRBJ2-7; 9 bases are a match to TRBD1. The CDR3 DNA sequence: TGCGCCAGCAGCCGGGACAGGGACTCCTACGAGCAGTACTTC. This sequence encodes CASSRDRDSYEQYF.